This entry lists 26 T cell receptor beta chains sequenced from one sample in a study of shared clonotypes between healthy human individuals. The protocol was immunoSEQ multiplex PCR, while the TCRdb copy is restricted to in-frame clones and leaves out a portion. The data show some 1,600,000 clones, around 98% seen once. The sample comprised naive CD4+ T cells sorted from blood. Described subset: CD45RA+ positively selected. These TCRs come from a man younger than 45 in good health.

J is TRBJ2-3 and V is TRBV15; no clear D. The CDR3 loop spans 14 amino acids. V dropped 1 base and J dropped 2 bases, with 7 bases sitting between them. Germline V lookup: CDR1 LNHNV, CDR2 YYDKDF (reference sequence). CDR3 amino acids: CATSRAGSTDTQYF. The CDR3 coding sequence is TGTGCCACCAGCAGAGCCGGGTCCACAGATACGCAGTATTTT. Based on the CDR3 plus reference TRBV15 and TRBJ2-3, the full variable domain is DAMVIQNPRYQVTQFGKPVTLSCSQTLNHNVMYWYQQKSSQAPKLLFHYYDKDFNNEADTPDNFQSRRPNTSFCFLDIRSPGLGDTAMYLCATSRAGSTDTQYFGPGTRLTVL.

This rearrangement joins TRBV7-8 to TRBJ2-3; D gene uncertain. Germline V gene lookup returns CDR1 SGHVS and CDR2 FQNEAQ. The CDR3 consists of 15 residues. V lost 1 base to trimming and J lost 0 bases, with 8 bases between them. The CDR3 DNA sequence: TGTGCCAGCAGCTTAGTCCCGTATAGCACAGATACGCAGTATTTT. This codes for CASSLVPYSTDTQYF.

Comments on this clone: This sample includes further DNA sequences coding for the same CDR3. V usage is TRBV6-5 and J usage is TRBJ2-7; no reliable D call. Trimming shortened V by 2 bases and J by 4 bases, and 3 bases separated the two germline ends. CDR1 MNHEY and CDR2 SVGAGI come from the germline V gene. The CDR3 runs to 11 residues. Here the CDR3 DNA reads TGTGCCAGCAGTTACAGATACGAGCAGTACTTC. It yields the protein CASSYRYEQYF.

The genes are TRBV11-2 and TRBJ2-1, with 10 bases identical to TRBD2. V was pared by 1 base and J by 8 bases, with 5 bases of the junction left unmatched. Germline CDR1 SGHAT, CDR2 FQNNGV. CDR3 length: 15 residues. CDR3 sequence (DNA): TGTGCCAGCAGCTTAGTAGCGGGAGGCTTCCATGAGCAGTTCTTC. Protein product: CASSLVAGGFHEQFF.

This chain links TRBV6-5 with TRBJ1-1; D perhaps matches TRBD1 (6 bases). V lost 4 bases and J lost 0, with 9 bases in between. This CDR3 comprises 14 residues. The V gene's germline CDR1 is MNHEY and CDR2 SVGAGI. In nucleotides, the CDR3 is TGTGCCAGCAGTTCCCGGGACATGAACACTGAAGCTTTCTTT. Amino acids: CASSSRDMNTEAFF.

V is TRBV10-3 and J is TRBJ2-1; no firm D call. The germline V gene encodes CDR1 ENHRY and CDR2 SYGVKD. Trimming left V 5 bases short and J 5 bases short, with 4 bases between. This CDR3 spans 11 amino acids. As DNA, the CDR3 is TGTGCCATCAGTCGGGACAATGAGCAGTTCTTC. Protein product: CAISRDNEQFF.

The chain is built from TRBV28 and TRBJ2-7; TRBD1 might be the D (6 bases). Trimming pared 5 bases from V and 4 bases from J, leaving 15 bases between. Per germline, CDR1 MDHEN and CDR2 SYDVKM. CDR3 length: 14 amino acids. The CDR3 DNA sequence: TGTGCCAGCAGTCCCCCCAGGGGCAGATACGAGCAGTACTTC. Translating it yields CASSPPRGRYEQYF.

The table lists this clone with a count of one. CDR3 DNA sequence: TGTGCCAGCAGCTTTTCAGGGGAGACCCAGTACTTC. This codes for CASSFSGETQYF. The chain is built from TRBV11-2 and TRBJ2-5; D might be TRBD1 (5 bases). CDR1 is SGHAT and CDR2 is FQNNGV in the germline V gene. V was shortened by 3 bases and J by 5 bases, with 7 bases between the two germline ends. There are 12 residues in the CDR3.

This chain joins TRBV6-5 and TRBJ2-7; a possible D gene is TRBD1 (6 bases). Trimming took 3 bases from V and 0 from J, leaving 15 bases between them. The CDR3 is made up of 16 amino acids. CDR1 and CDR2 (germline): MNHEY, SVGAGI. The CDR3 DNA follows: TGTGCCAGCAGTTATATGGGGGCCTCGGGCTCCTACGAGCAGTACTTC. This translates into CASSYMGASGSYEQYF.

The rearrangement links TRBV29-1 to TRBJ2-3; D ambiguous. Germline CDR1 and CDR2: SQVTM and ANQGSEA. Between the trimmed V and J ends, which lost 4 bases and 2 bases, there was a span of 16 bases. This CDR3 has 15 amino acids. CDR3 in amino acids: CSVGGRLTSTDTQYF. In DNA form, the CDR3 reads TGCAGCGTTGGTGGGCGGCTTACTTCCACAGATACGCAGTATTTT.

CDR3 sequence reads: CASRTGPEKLFF. The CDR3 bases are TGTGCCAGCAGAACAGGGCCTGAAAAACTGTTTTTT. V gene TRBV28 combines with J gene TRBJ1-4; TRBD1 might be the D (6 bases). The CDR3 spans 12 residues. V was pared by 6 bases and J by 7 bases, with 9 bases between. Germline assignment: CDR1 MDHEN and CDR2 SYDVKM. The full variable domain, its missing parts supplied by reference TRBV28 and TRBJ1-4, is DVKVTQSSRYLVKRTGEKVFLECVQDMDHENMFWYRQDPGLGLRLIYFSYDVKMKEKGDIPEGYSVSREKKERFSLILESASTNQTSMYLCASRTGPEKLFFGSGTQLSVL.

The V call is TRBV7-2, the J call TRBJ2-3; D gene uncertain. The germline CDR1 and CDR2 sequences are SGHTA and FQGNSA. Between the trimmed V and J ends, which lost 5 bases and 11 bases, there was a span of 14 bases. The CDR3 consists of 12 residues. This chain's CDR3 is CASSPPYARQYF. The CDR3 nucleotides read TGTGCCAGCAGCCCACCATACGCTCGGCAGTATTTT.

The rearrangement links TRBV6-5 to TRBJ1-1; 7 bases are a match to TRBD1. Germline CDR1 and CDR2: MNHEY and SVGAGI. Unmatched junction bases numbered 6, after V lost 6 bases and J lost 5 bases. The CDR3 contains 13 residues. For the CDR3, the DNA is TGTGCCAGCAGCCGATACAGGGGAACTGAAGCTTTCTTT. Residues: CASSRYRGTEAFF.

V usage is TRBV4-3 and J usage is TRBJ2-7; D not resolved. V lost 0 bases and J lost 4, with 19 bases in between. CDR1 is LGHNA, CDR2 YSLEER, per germline. CDR3 size: 17 residues. The CDR3 loop is CASSQDLGLRTPYEQYF. For the CDR3, the DNA is TGCGCCAGCAGCCAAGACCTGGGTCTTCGCACTCCATACGAGCAGTACTTC.

The chain combines TRBV11-3 with TRBJ2-5; no clear D. Trimming took 4 bases from V and 5 from J, leaving 8 bases between them. The CDR3 spans 12 residues. Germline-derived CDR1 and CDR2 are SGHNT and YENEEA. CDR3 sequence (DNA): TGTGCCAGCAGCTCCTCCGGGGAGACCCAGTACTTC. Its protein product is CASSSSGETQYF.

This chain links TRBV7-9 with TRBJ1-5, with D possibly TRBD1 on 5 matching bases. V lost 11 bases, J lost 4 bases, and 21 bases lay in between. The CDR3 has 15 residues. CDR1 SEHNR and CDR2 FQNEAQ come from the germline V gene (reference sequence). The CDR3, as DNA: TGTGCCGTCAGTGGGGGGAAATGGGGAAATCAGCCCCAGCATTTT. Amino acids: CAVSGGKWGNQPQHF.

The J gene is TRBJ1-5, the V gene TRBV27; weak D call: TRBD1 (6 bases). CDR1 MNHEY and CDR2 SMNVEV come from the germline V gene (reference sequence). Trimming took off 4 bases at V and 10 bases at J, with 23 bases between the two ends. This CDR3 comprises 16 residues. The CDR3 coding sequence is TGTGCCAGCAGTTCTTATAGGCAGGGGACCATCCGACCCCAGCATTTT. Its translation: CASSSYRQGTIRPQHF.

With regard to this clone: Germline is not matched at one junction end, which may reflect a read error. For the CDR3, the DNA is TGTGCCAGTTCACCACCCCTTTTACTCCAAAGCTCCTACAATGAGCAGTTCTTC. This codes for CASSPPLLLQSSYNEQFF. This rearrangement joins TRBV18 to TRBJ2-1, with D unclear. The CDR3 has 18 amino acids. Germline values: CDR1 KGHSH, CDR2 LQKENI.

This chain joins TRBV6-6 and TRBJ2-1; D possibly corresponds to TRBD2 (6 bases). The CDR3 extends over 16 amino acids. CDR1 is MNHNY, CDR2 SVGAGI, per germline (reference sequence). Trimming cost V 3 bases and J 7 bases, with 19 bases left between them. CDR3 DNA sequence: TGTGCCAGCAGTTATGGGACTCTCGCGCTGAGGAATGAGCAGTTCTTC. Protein sequence: CASSYGTLALRNEQFF.

J is TRBJ2-1 and V is TRBV10-1; 8 bases are a match to TRBD2. This CDR3 has 14 residues. Germline assignment: CDR1 WNHNN and CDR2 SYGVQD (reference sequence). Losses at the gene ends were 5 bases for V and 3 bases for J; bases not matched to a gene: 3. CDR3 protein: CASSSGGLYNEQFF. As DNA, the CDR3 is TGCGCCAGCAGTAGCGGGGGCCTCTACAATGAGCAGTTCTTC.

The rearrangement uses TRBV6-5 and TRBJ1-1, with D possibly matching TRBD1 (5 bases). This CDR3 is 13 amino acids long. The ends were cut back, 5 bases at V and 11 bases at J, with 18 bases in the middle. The germline V gene has CDR1 MNHEY and CDR2 SVGAGI. The CDR3 loop reads CASSRDSRSVAFF. The CDR3 DNA reads TGTGCCAGCAGTAGAGACAGTAGGTCCGTTGCTTTCTTT.

V and J are TRBV11-3 and TRBJ2-3; perhaps TRBD1 as D (5 bases). The CDR3 has 14 residues. Germline V CDR1 and CDR2: SGHNT, YENEEA. Trimming took off 1 base at V and 4 bases at J, with 9 bases between the two ends. Written as DNA, the CDR3 is TGTGCCAGCAGCTTAGTGGGGCTTTCAGATACGCAGTATTTT. Translating it yields CASSLVGLSDTQYF.

This sequence joins TRBV14 and TRBJ1-2, with D possibly matching TRBD1 (5 bases). The V gene's germline CDR1 is SGHDN and CDR2 FVKESK. The CDR3 loop spans 15 amino acids. Trimming left V 4 bases short and J 8 bases short, with 20 bases between. CDR3 nucleotides: TGTGCCAGCAGCCCCCAGAGGCGGGGCGAGGAGGGCTACACCTTC. Amino acids: CASSPQRRGEEGYTF.

As DNA, the CDR3 is TGTGCCAGCAGAGGGACAGGTTACGGCTACACCTTC. Translating gives CASRGTGYGYTF. V usage is TRBV4-2 and J usage is TRBJ1-2, with 8 bases aligning to TRBD1. There are 12 residues in the CDR3. Trimming removed 6 bases from V and 8 bases from J; junction bases left unmatched: 5. CDR1 LGHNA and CDR2 YNFKEQ come from the germline V gene.

The CDR3 DNA reads as TGTGCCACTTACAGGGGGCGCGGAACTAATGAAAAACTGTTTTTT. It encodes CATYRGRGTNEKLFF. The rearrangement joins TRBV2 to TRBJ1-4; 9 nucleotides match TRBD1. CDR3 size: 15 residues. V trimming: 10 bases; J trimming: 1 base; junction bases outside the gene matches: 7. The germline CDR1 and CDR2 sequences are SNHLY and FYNNEI. The whole variable domain, remainder taken from reference TRBV2 and TRBJ1-4, is EPEVTQTPSHQVTQMGQEVILRCVPISNHLYFYWYRQILGQKVEFLVSFYNNEISEKSEIFDDQFSVERPDGSNFTLKIRSTKLEDSAMYFCATYRGRGTNEKLFFGSGTQLSVL.

The chain employs TRBV14 and TRBJ2-7; TRBD2 matches 7 bases. V was clipped by 7 bases and J by 3 bases; unmatched bases: 12. Germline loops: CDR1 SGHDN, CDR2 FVKESK. This CDR3 is built from 15 residues. The CDR3 nucleotides read TGTGCCAGCAAACCCATTGCGGGAGTGGTCTACGAGCAGTACTTC. Protein sequence: CASKPIAGVVYEQYF. The full variable domain, rest sourced from reference TRBV14 and TRBJ2-7, is EAGVTQFPSHSVIEKGQTVTLRCDPISGHDNLYWYRRVMGKEIKFLLHFVKESKQDESGMPNNRFLAERTGGTYSTLKVQPAELEDSGVYFCASKPIAGVVYEQYFGPGTRLTVT.